This T cell receptor beta chain was documented in a study of blood T cell repertoires in COVID-19. Overall study: Both acute and convalescent COVID-19 samples were obtained from the United States, Italy and Spain. In each case, the material was cDNA or gDNA derived from T cells, B-cell-depleted T cells, or PBMCs.

As regards this clone: One junction end does not reproduce the germline sequence, and a read error may be involved.

Germline loops: CDR1 SGHTA, CDR2 FQGTGA. The CDR3 length is 14 residues. In the source study's methods: Reference gene primers were amplified, and this amplification served to estimate nucleated cell counts. The table came from immunoSEQ multiplex PCR; TCRdb's copy has only in-frame clones and leaves some out. V and J calls and clone size are those listed in that table; D and trimming were worked out from the DNA. Of under 300,000 clones listed, around 85% were seen once; the top ten hold 5.5% to 6.5%. The chain has TRBV7-3 and TRBJ2-1, with 7 positions matching TRBD2. The sequence derives from a man in his 60s with acute or convalescent COVID-19. The sequenced material came from peripheral blood. The CDR3 loop reads CASSLTRDYKEQFF. CDR3 nucleotide sequence: TGTGCCAGCAGCTTAACCCGGGACTACAAAGAGCAGTTCTTC.